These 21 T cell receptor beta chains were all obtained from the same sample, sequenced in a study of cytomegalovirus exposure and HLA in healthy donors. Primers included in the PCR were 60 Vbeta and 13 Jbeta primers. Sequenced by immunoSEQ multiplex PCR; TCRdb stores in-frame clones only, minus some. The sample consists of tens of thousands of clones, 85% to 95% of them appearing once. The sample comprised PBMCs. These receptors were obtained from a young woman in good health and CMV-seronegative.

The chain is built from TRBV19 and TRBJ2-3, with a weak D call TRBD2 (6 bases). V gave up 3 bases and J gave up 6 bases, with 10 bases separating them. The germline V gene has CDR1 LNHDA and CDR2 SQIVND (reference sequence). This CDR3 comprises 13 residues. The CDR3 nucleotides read TGTGCCAGTAGTATGACTAGTTTGGATACGCAGTATTTT. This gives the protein CASSMTSLDTQYF.

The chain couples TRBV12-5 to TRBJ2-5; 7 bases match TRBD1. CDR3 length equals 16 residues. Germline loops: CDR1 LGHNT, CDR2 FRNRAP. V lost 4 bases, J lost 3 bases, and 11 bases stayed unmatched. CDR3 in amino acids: CASGSGTGTVEETQYF. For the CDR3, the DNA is TGTGCTAGTGGTTCGGGGACCGGGACAGTTGAAGAGACCCAGTACTTC. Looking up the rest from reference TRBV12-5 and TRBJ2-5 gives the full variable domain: DARVTQTPRHKVTEMGQEVTMRCQPILGHNTVFWYRQTMMQGLELLAYFRNRAPLDDSGMPKDRFSAEMPDATLATLKIQPSEPRDSAVYFCASGSGTGTVEETQYFGPGTRLLVL.

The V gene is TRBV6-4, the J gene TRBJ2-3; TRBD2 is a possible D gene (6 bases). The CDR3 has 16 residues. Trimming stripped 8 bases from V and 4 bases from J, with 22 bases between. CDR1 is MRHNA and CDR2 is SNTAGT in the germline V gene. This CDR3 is CASGSLPGELPDTQYF. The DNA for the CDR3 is TGTGCCAGCGGTAGCCTACCGGGAGAGCTTCCAGATACGCAGTATTTT.

The CDR3 coding sequence is TGTGCCAGCAGCTTCGGGGGGGCAGGGAAAACAGATACGCAGTATTTT. Translating gives CASSFGGAGKTDTQYF. The rearrangement joins TRBV7-2 to TRBJ2-3, with TRBD2 matching over 8 bases. Germline V lookup: CDR1 SGHTA, CDR2 FQGNSA. Trimming removed 3 bases from V and 3 bases from J; junction bases left unmatched: 8. The CDR3 is 16 residues long.

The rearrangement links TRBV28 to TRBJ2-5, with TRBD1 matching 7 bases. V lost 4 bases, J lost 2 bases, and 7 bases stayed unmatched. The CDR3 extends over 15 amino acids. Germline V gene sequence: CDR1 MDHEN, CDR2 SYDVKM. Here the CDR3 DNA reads TGTGCCAGCAGTTCTTATAGGGACAGACAAGAGACCCAGTACTTC. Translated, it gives CASSSYRDRQETQYF.

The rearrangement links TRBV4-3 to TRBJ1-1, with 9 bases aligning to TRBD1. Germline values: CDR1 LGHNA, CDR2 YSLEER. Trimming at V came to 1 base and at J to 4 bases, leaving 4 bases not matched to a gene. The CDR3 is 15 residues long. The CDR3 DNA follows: TGCGCCAGCAGCCAAGTCACAGGGGGCGTCACTGAAGCTTTCTTT. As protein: CASSQVTGGVTEAFF.

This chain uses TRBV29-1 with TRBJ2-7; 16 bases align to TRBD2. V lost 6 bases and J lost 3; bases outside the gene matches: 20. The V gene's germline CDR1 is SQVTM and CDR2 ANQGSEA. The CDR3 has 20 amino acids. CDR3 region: CSVSSDPVGTSGRVRYEQYF. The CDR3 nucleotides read TGCAGCGTGTCGAGTGACCCGGTAGGGACTAGCGGGAGGGTTCGCTACGAGCAGTACTTC.

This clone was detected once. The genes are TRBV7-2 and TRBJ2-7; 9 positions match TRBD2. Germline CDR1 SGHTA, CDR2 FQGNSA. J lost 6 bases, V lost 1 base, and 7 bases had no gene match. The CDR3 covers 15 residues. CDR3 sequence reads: CASSLVGRGGLEQYF. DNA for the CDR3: TGTGCCAGCAGCTTAGTAGGGCGGGGGGGCCTCGAGCAGTACTTC.

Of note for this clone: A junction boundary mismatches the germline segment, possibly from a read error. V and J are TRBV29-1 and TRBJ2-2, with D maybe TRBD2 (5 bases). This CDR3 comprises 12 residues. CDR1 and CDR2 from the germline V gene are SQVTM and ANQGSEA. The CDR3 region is CTPLPEHRGAVF. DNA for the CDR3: TGCACCCCTCTGCCGGAACACCGGGGAGCTGTTTTT.

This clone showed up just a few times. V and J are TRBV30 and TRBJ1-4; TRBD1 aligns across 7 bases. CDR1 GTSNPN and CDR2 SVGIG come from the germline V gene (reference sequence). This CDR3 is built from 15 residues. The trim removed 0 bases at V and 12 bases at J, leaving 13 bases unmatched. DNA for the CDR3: TGTGCCTGGAGTGTACGGACCCGGGACAGCTCTGAACTGTTTTTT. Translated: CAWSVRTRDSSELFF.

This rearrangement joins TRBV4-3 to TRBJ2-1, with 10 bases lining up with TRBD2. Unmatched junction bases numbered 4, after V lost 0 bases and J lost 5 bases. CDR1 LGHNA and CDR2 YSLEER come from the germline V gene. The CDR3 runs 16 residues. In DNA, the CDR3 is TGCGCCAGCAGCCAAGAGATTAGCGGGAGGCACAATGAGCAGTTCTTC. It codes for CASSQEISGRHNEQFF.

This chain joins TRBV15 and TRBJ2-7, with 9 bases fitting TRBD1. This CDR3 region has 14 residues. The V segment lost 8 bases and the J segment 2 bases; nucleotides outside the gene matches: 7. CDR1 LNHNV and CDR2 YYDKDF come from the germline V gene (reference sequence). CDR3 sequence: CATSAGTGPYEQYF. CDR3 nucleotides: TGTGCCACCTCGGCCGGGACAGGGCCCTACGAGCAGTACTTC. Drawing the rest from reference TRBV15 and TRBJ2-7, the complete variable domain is DAMVIQNPRYQVTQFGKPVTLSCSQTLNHNVMYWYQQKSSQAPKLLFHYYDKDFNNEADTPDNFQSRRPNTSFCFLDIRSPGLGDTAMYLCATSAGTGPYEQYFGPGTRLTVT.

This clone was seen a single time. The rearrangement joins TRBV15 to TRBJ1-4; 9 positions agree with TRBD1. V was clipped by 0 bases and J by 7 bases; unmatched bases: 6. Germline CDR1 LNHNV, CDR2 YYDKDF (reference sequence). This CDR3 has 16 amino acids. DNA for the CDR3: TGTGCCACCAGCAGAGATCGGGGACAGGGTAGTGAAAAACTGTTTTTT. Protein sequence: CATSRDRGQGSEKLFF.

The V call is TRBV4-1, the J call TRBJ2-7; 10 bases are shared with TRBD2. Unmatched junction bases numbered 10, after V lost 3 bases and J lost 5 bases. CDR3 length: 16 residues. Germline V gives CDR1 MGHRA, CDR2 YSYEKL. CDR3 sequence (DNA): TGCGCCAGCAGCCAGGCAAGCGGGAGGGCCTCGGACGAGCAGTACTTC. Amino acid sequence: CASSQASGRASDEQYF.

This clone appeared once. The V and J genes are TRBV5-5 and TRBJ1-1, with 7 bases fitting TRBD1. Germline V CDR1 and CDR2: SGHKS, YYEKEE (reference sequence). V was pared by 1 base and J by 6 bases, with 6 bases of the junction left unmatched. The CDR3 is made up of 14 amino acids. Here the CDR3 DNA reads TGTGCCAGCAGCTTGTCTCAGGGGGTGGCTGAAGCTTTCTTT. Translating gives CASSLSQGVAEAFF. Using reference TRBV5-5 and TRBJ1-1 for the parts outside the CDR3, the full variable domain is DAGVTQSPTHLIKTRGQQVTLRCSPISGHKSVSWYQQVLGQGPQFIFQYYEKEERGRGNFPDRFSARQFPNYSSELNVNALLLGDSALYLCASSLSQGVAEAFFGQGTRLTVV.

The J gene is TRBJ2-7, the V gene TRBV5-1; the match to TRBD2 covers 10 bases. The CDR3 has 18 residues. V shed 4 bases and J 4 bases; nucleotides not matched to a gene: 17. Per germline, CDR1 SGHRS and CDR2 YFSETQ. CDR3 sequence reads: CASSVHIGASGRVYEQYF. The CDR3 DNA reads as TGCGCCAGCAGCGTTCATATAGGAGCTAGCGGGAGAGTGTACGAGCAGTACTTC.

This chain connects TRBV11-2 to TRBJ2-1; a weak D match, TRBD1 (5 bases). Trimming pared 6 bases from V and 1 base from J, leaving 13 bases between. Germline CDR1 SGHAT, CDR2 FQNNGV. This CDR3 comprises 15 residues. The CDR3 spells CASRTPGSSYNEQFF. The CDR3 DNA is TGTGCCAGCAGAACTCCAGGGTCATCCTACAATGAGCAGTTCTTC.

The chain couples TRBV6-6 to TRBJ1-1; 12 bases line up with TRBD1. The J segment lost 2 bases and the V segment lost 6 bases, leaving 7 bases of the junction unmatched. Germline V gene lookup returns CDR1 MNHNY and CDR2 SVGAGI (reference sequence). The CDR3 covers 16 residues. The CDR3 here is CASSPGTGGSNTEAFF. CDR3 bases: TGTGCCAGCAGCCCTGGGACAGGGGGCTCCAACACTGAAGCTTTCTTT.

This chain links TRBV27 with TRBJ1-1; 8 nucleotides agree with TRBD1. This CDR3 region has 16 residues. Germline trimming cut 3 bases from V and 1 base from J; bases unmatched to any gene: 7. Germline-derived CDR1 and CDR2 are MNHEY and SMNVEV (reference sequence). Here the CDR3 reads CASSFAGGRKNTEAFF. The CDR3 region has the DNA TGTGCCAGCAGTTTTGCAGGGGGCCGTAAGAACACTGAAGCTTTCTTT.

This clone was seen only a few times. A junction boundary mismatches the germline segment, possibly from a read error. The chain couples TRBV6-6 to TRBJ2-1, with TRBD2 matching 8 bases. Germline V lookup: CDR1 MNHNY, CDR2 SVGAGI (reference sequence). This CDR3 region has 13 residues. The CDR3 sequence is CASSSPGTSQRVF. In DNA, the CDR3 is TGTGCCAGCAGTTCCCCTGGGACTAGTCAACGGGTCTTC.

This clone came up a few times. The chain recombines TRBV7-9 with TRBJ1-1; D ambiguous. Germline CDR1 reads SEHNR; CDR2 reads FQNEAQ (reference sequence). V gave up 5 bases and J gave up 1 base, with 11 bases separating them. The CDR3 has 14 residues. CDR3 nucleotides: TGTGCCAGCAGCGCCCGTACACCGAACACTGAAGCTTTCTTT. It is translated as CASSARTPNTEAFF.